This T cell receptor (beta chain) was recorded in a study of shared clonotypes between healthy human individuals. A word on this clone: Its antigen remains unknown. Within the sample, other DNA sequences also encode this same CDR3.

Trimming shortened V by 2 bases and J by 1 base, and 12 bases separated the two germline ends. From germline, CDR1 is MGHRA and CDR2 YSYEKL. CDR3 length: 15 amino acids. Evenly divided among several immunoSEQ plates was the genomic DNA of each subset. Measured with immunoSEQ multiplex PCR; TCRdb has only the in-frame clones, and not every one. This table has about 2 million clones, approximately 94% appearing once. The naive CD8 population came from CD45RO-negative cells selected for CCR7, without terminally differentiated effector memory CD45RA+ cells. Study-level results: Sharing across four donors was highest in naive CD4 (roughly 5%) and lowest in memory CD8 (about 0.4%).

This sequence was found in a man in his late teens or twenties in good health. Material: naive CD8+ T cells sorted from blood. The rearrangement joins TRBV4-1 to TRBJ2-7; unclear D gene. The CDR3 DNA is TGCGCCAGCAGCCAAAGTCCCGTGCCATCCTACGAGCAGTACTTC. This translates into CASSQSPVPSYEQYF.